Each of the 22 T cell receptor beta chains below was sequenced from the same sample in a study of CD8 T cells in ankylosing spondylitis. Study conclusions and caveats: There was a TCR beta motif, made of eight highly homologous variants, that appeared characteristic of ankylosing spondylitis blood.

Each CDR3 protein is one row after TCRdb ran MiXCR on the 5' RACE reads. The sample includes around 94,000 distinct CDR3 sequences, roughly 9% of them seen just once. Their specific antigens are unknown. The material sequenced was blood, either unsorted or a sorted T cell fraction (not recorded which). All receptors derive from a male donor with ankylosing spondylitis.

The chain couples TRBV9 to TRBJ1-1, with unresolved D. The CDR3 contains 14 residues. Germline V gene sequence: CDR1 SGDLS, CDR2 YYNGEE. V was trimmed by 2 bases and J by 1 base, leaving 9 bases between them. CDR3 in DNA: TGTGCCAGCAGCGTGGGGAGCGGGAACACTGAAGCTTTCTTT. The encoded protein is CASSVGSGNTEAFF.

The V and J genes are TRBV18 and TRBJ1-2; D might be TRBD1 (6 bases). V was pared by 0 bases and J by 5 bases, with 16 bases between. The germline CDR1 and CDR2 sequences are KGHSH and LQKENI. The CDR3 runs 16 residues. Here the CDR3 reads CASSPPAGGPLYGYTF. DNA of the CDR3: TGTGCCAGCTCACCACCAGCTGGGGGCCCGCTTTATGGCTACACCTTC.

The chain recombines TRBV7-2 with TRBJ1-4; D not resolved. Trimming cost V 3 bases and J 3 bases, with 11 bases left between them. The CDR3 sequence is 15 residues long. Germline V lookup: CDR1 SGHTA, CDR2 FQGNSA. This CDR3 reads CTSSLGWIANEKLFF. CDR3 nucleotide sequence: TGTACCAGCAGCTTGGGCTGGATCGCTAATGAAAAACTGTTTTTT.

This clonotype has just a few counts. The J gene is TRBJ2-7, the V gene TRBV7-9, with TRBD2 identical over 12 bases. The CDR3 totals 15 residues. With 5 bases clipped from V and 2 bases from J, the junction kept 4 bases outside the gene matches. The germline V gene has CDR1 SEHNR and CDR2 FQNEAQ (reference sequence). CDR3 sequence: CASSELAGGPYEQYF. DNA for the CDR3: TGTGCCAGCAGCGAACTAGCGGGAGGACCCTACGAGCAGTACTTC.

The chain couples TRBV7-9 to TRBJ2-1, with 8 bases lining up with TRBD2. The V gene's germline CDR1 is SEHNR and CDR2 FQNEAQ (reference sequence). The CDR3 covers 16 residues. V lost 5 bases, J lost 2 bases, and 8 bases stayed unmatched. CDR3 protein: CASSLDGGRTYNEQFF. In DNA form, the CDR3 reads TGTGCCAGCAGCCTCGACGGCGGGAGGACCTACAATGAGCAGTTCTTC.

The chain links TRBV5-1 to TRBJ2-7; TRBD1 agrees at 8 bases. Per germline, CDR1 SGHRS and CDR2 YFSETQ. With V trimmed by 3 bases and J by 5 bases, 7 bases remained unmatched. This CDR3 is built from 14 residues. The CDR3 region has the DNA TGCGCCAGCAGCTATGAGACAGGGGTTCACGAGCAGTACGTC. Translation gives CASSYETGVHEQYV.

This clonotype was detected a few times. This rearrangement joins TRBV15 to TRBJ2-3; D is undetermined. The germline CDR1 and CDR2 sequences are LNHNV and YYDKDF (reference sequence). V gave up 1 base and J gave up 0 bases, with 8 bases separating them. The CDR3 is 15 residues long. The CDR3 protein is CATSRVISSTDTQYF. CDR3 nucleotides: TGTGCCACCAGCAGAGTGATTTCTAGCACAGATACGCAGTATTTT.

This sequence joins TRBV21-1 and TRBJ2-7. TRBV21-1 is marked as a pseudogene. The length of the CDR3 is 11 residues. CDR3 region: CASSRGYEQYV. For the CDR3, the DNA is TGTGCCAGCAGCCGGGGCTACGAGCAGTACGTC.

This chain links TRBV19 with TRBJ2-4; either TRBD1 or TRBD2 may fit D (5 bases each). CDR1 and CDR2 from the germline V gene are LNHDA and SQIVND (reference sequence). The CDR3 is made up of 15 amino acids. V lost 7 bases, J lost 3 bases, and 16 bases lay in between. The CDR3: CASTNRGLDKNIQYF. For the CDR3, the DNA is TGTGCCAGTACCAATCGGGGCTTGGACAAAAACATTCAGTACTTC.

At least ten counts were recorded for this clonotype. The V call is TRBV7-8, the J call TRBJ2-1; TRBD2 aligns across 14 bases. The germline V gene has CDR1 SGHVS and CDR2 FQNEAQ. V dropped 1 base and J dropped 4; count of bases not matched to a gene: 9. The length of the CDR3 is 19 residues. The CDR3 protein is CASSLVVTSGRAIYNEQFF. CDR3 nucleotide sequence: TGTGCCAGCAGCTTAGTCGTGACTAGCGGGAGGGCCATTTACAATGAGCAGTTCTTC.

This clonotype was seen a few times. The V and J genes are TRBV11-2 and TRBJ2-2; D gene uncertain. V shed 3 bases and J shed 0 bases, with 14 bases lying between them. This CDR3 is 17 amino acids long. Germline loops: CDR1 SGHAT, CDR2 FQNNGV. The chain's CDR3 is CASSLLGPEANTGELFF. CDR3 nucleotide sequence: TGTGCCAGCAGCTTGCTAGGGCCAGAGGCGAACACCGGGGAGCTGTTTTTT.

This clonotype was picked up many times. The CDR3 is CASSLADLTRNEQFF. The DNA of the CDR3 is TGTGCCAGCAGCTTAGCAGACCTCACACGGAATGAGCAGTTCTTC. The J gene is TRBJ2-1, the V gene TRBV7-9; no definite D call. V lost 0 bases to trimming and J lost 7 bases, with 13 bases between them. CDR1 SEHNR and CDR2 FQNEAQ come from the germline V gene (reference sequence). CDR3 length: 15 amino acids.

There are many counts of this clonotype. This chain uses TRBV7-2 with TRBJ2-7, with 7 nucleotides matching TRBD2. V dropped 2 bases and J dropped 2; count of bases not matched to a gene: 6. The length of the CDR3 is 15 residues. The germline V gene has CDR1 SGHTA and CDR2 FQGNSA. The CDR3 nucleotides are TGTGCCAGCAGCTTAATCAGCGGGAATGCCTACGAGCAGTACTTC. Protein sequence: CASSLISGNAYEQYF.

This clonotype was recorded a few times. The rearrangement joins TRBV12-3 or TRBV12-4 to TRBJ1-1, with 9 bases aligning to TRBD1. This CDR3 comprises 16 residues. Trimming cost V 7 bases and J 7 bases; bases outside gene matches: 16. Written as DNA, the CDR3 is TGTGCCAGCACCGCAGGGGTCGGGACAGGGTGGTATGAAGCTTTCTTT. It encodes CASTAGVGTGWYEAFF.

This clonotype showed up many times. The chain joins TRBV10-3 to TRBJ2-1; 14 nucleotides match TRBD2. J gave up 0 bases and V 3 bases, and 10 bases lay outside the gene matches. The CDR3 contains 20 residues. Germline V gives CDR1 ENHRY, CDR2 SYGVKD. The CDR3 region has the DNA TGTGCCATCAGTGACCCCGGGACTAGCGGGAGTAAATCCTCCTACAATGAGCAGTTCTTC. Protein: CAISDPGTSGSKSSYNEQFF.

V and J are TRBV20-1 and TRBJ1-5; no firm D call. The germline V gene encodes CDR1 DFQATT and CDR2 SNEGSKA (reference sequence). CDR3 size: 15 residues. Trimming shortened V by 1 base and J by 6 bases, and 16 bases separated the two germline ends. The CDR3 region has the DNA TGCAGTGCTAGAGTCGAGCACTGGGAAGCTCAGCCCCAGCATTTT. Its translation: CSARVEHWEAQPQHF.

This clonotype has just a few counts. The chain couples TRBV7-9 to TRBJ1-1, with a weak D call TRBD1 (6 bases). The CDR3 contains 14 residues. Germline CDR1 reads SEHNR; CDR2 reads FQNEAQ (reference sequence). Trimming shortened V by 3 bases and J by 1 base, and 9 bases separated the two germline ends. The CDR3 sequence: CASSLGHENTEAFF. CDR3 bases: TGTGCCAGCAGCTTGGGACACGAGAACACTGAAGCTTTCTTT.

V is TRBV11-2 and J is TRBJ1-1, with TRBD1 as a possible D gene (5 bases). CDR1 and CDR2 from the germline V gene are SGHAT and FQNNGV. The germline V and J ends were trimmed by 1 base and 6 bases, with 9 bases remaining between them. The CDR3 is 13 amino acids. CDR3 DNA: TGTGCCAGCAGCTTAGGCAGGGTCGCTGAAGCTTTCTTT. It specifies CASSLGRVAEAFF. Using reference TRBV11-2 and TRBJ1-1 for the parts outside the CDR3, the full variable domain is EAGVAQSPRYKIIEKRQSVAFWCNPISGHATLYWYQQILGQGPKLLIQFQNNGVVDDSQLPKDRFSAERLKGVDSTLKIQPAKLEDSAVYLCASSLGRVAEAFFGQGTRLTVV.

The chain joins TRBV11-2 to TRBJ2-7; weak D call: TRBD1 (6 bases). CDR3 length equals 13 residues. Germline CDR1 and CDR2: SGHAT and FQNNGV. CDR3 region: CASTLGGVYEQYV. The CDR3, as DNA: TGTGCCAGCACCTTAGGGGGAGTTTACGAGCAGTACGTC.

This clonotype has more than one count but fewer than ten. This chain links TRBV12-5 with TRBJ2-1, with 7 bases aligning to TRBD2. This CDR3 contains 15 residues. V trimming: 7 bases; J trimming: 2 bases; junction bases outside the gene matches: 8. The V gene's germline CDR1 is LGHNT and CDR2 FRNRAP. The CDR3 nucleotides are TGTGCTAGTGCCCTGGGAGGGGCCACCTACAATGAGCAGTTCTTC. Protein: CASALGGATYNEQFF.

This clonotype was recorded at least ten times. This chain uses TRBV29-1 with TRBJ2-7; 10 bases align to TRBD2. With V trimmed by 4 bases and J by 6 bases, 12 bases remained unmatched. CDR1 is SQVTM, CDR2 ANQGSEA, per germline. The CDR3 covers 15 residues. CDR3 in DNA: TGCAGCGTTGTTAGAGCGGGAGGGCCGATTAGCGAGCAGTACTTC. Its protein is CSVVRAGGPISEQYF.

This clonotype was observed a few times. This chain uses TRBV24-1 with TRBJ2-1; 15 nucleotides align to TRBD2. CDR3 length: 15 amino acids. J was trimmed by 7 bases and V by 9 bases; bases with no gene match: 6. The germline V gene encodes CDR1 KGHDR and CDR2 SFDVKD. The CDR3 region has the DNA TGTGCCACCGGAGGACTAGCGGGAGGGCCGAATGAGCAGTTCTTC. Translation: CATGGLAGGPNEQFF.